This is a list of T cell receptor beta chains from one sample in a study of T cells in Graves' hyperthyroidism and ophthalmopathy. TCRdb analysed the multiplex PCR reads with MiXCR anew, one entry per CDR3 protein. The table records approximately 530,000 distinct CDR3 sequences, 15% to 20% of them present only once. Sequenced input: blood. These TCRs come from a man aged 35 to 55 with Graves' ophthalmopathy. The CDR3 runs from the conserved cysteine through the conserved F or W. Each record gives: D gene, J gene, clone size, V gene, CDR3 DNA, CDR3 protein. D genes are given only for firm matches. Some rows have no size entry. The others give once, few or many, or a class for an expanded clone.

d_call: TRBD1; j_call: TRBJ1-2; clone_size: -; v_call: TRBV28; cdr3_nt: TGTGCCAGCACCGATGTACCGGGACAGGGCGGCTACACCTTC; cdr3_aa: CASTDVPGQGGYTF
d_call: TRBD1; j_call: TRBJ2-7; clone_size: many; v_call: TRBV10-3; cdr3_nt: TGTGCCATCAGGACAGGGGAGGACTACGAGCAGTACTTC; cdr3_aa: CAIRTGEDYEQYF
d_call: -; j_call: TRBJ1-1; clone_size: -; v_call: TRBV5-1; cdr3_nt: TGCGCCAGCAGTCCCAACACAAGGGTCACTGAAGCTTTCTTT; cdr3_aa: CASSPNTRVTEAFF
d_call: -; j_call: TRBJ1-2; clone_size: -; v_call: TRBV12-3/TRBV12-4; cdr3_nt: TGTGCCAGCTCCCGGGGGGGGACCACTAACTATGGCTACACCTTC; cdr3_aa: CASSRGGTTNYGYTF
d_call: -; j_call: TRBJ1-2; clone_size: few; v_call: TRBV3-1; cdr3_nt: TGTGCCAGCAGCCTCCTGGAGGGTCGCGGTGGCTACACCTTC; cdr3_aa: CASSLLEGRGGYTF
d_call: -; j_call: TRBJ1-1; clone_size: -; v_call: TRBV29-1; cdr3_nt: TGCAGCGTTCAGGGGCACACTGAAGCTTTCTTT; cdr3_aa: CSVQGHTEAFF
d_call: TRBD1; j_call: TRBJ1-6; clone_size: few; v_call: TRBV18; cdr3_nt: TGTGCCAGCTCACCTTTTGGACAGGGGGCACAAAATTCACCCCTCCACTTT; cdr3_aa: CASSPFGQGAQNSPLHF
d_call: TRBD1; j_call: TRBJ2-7; clone_size: few; v_call: TRBV18; cdr3_nt: TGTGCCAGCTCACCAACAACAGGGGGCTTATCCTACGAGCAGTACTTC; cdr3_aa: CASSPTTGGLSYEQYF
d_call: TRBD1; j_call: TRBJ2-3; clone_size: many; v_call: TRBV20-1; cdr3_nt: TGCAGTGCTAGGGACAGGCCAGGCACAGATACGCAGTATTTT; cdr3_aa: CSARDRPGTDTQYF
d_call: -; j_call: TRBJ2-7; clone_size: many; v_call: TRBV13; cdr3_nt: TGTGCCAGCAGCGCCACGGGGAACGAGCAGTACTTC; cdr3_aa: CASSATGNEQYF
d_call: TRBD1; j_call: TRBJ2-7; clone_size: few; v_call: TRBV5-4; cdr3_nt: TGTGCCAGCAGCCCACCTCGGGACAGGGGAAACTACGAGCAGTACTTC; cdr3_aa: CASSPPRDRGNYEQYF
d_call: -; j_call: TRBJ1-3; clone_size: -; v_call: TRBV6-1; cdr3_nt: TGTGCCAGCAGCTCATTGGGAAGGGGGGCGTCTGGAAACACCATATATTTT; cdr3_aa: CASSSLGRGASGNTIYF
d_call: -; j_call: TRBJ1-1; clone_size: many; v_call: TRBV7-8; cdr3_nt: TGTGCCAGCAGCCAGAGTCGGAACACTGAAGCTTTCTTT; cdr3_aa: CASSQSRNTEAFF
d_call: TRBD1; j_call: TRBJ1-2; clone_size: few; v_call: TRBV3-1; cdr3_nt: TGTGCCAGCAGCCAAGGGACAGGGGAAGGCTACACCTTC; cdr3_aa: CASSQGTGEGYTF
d_call: -; j_call: TRBJ1-5; clone_size: -; v_call: TRBV6-1; cdr3_nt: TGTGCCAGCAGTGAATGGACAGTTGATCAGCCCCAGCATTTT; cdr3_aa: CASSEWTVDQPQHF
d_call: TRBD2; j_call: TRBJ2-2; clone_size: -; v_call: TRBV7-2; cdr3_nt: TGTGCCGGCAGCTTAGGGGGGCGGGGGGCAACGAACACCGGGGAGCTGTTTTTT; cdr3_aa: CAGSLGGRGATNTGELFF
d_call: -; j_call: TRBJ1-6; clone_size: few; v_call: TRBV12-3/TRBV12-4; cdr3_nt: TGTGCCAGCAGTTCGGCCGGCCGGGGATATAATTCACCCCTCCACTTT; cdr3_aa: CASSSAGRGYNSPLHF
d_call: TRBD1; j_call: TRBJ1-2; clone_size: -; v_call: TRBV29-1; cdr3_nt: TGCAGCGTTGAGATTGGACAGGGGGATAATCGTGGTTGGGGCTACACCTTC; cdr3_aa: CSVEIGQGDNRGWGYTF
d_call: TRBD1; j_call: TRBJ2-7; clone_size: -; v_call: TRBV28; cdr3_nt: TGTGCCAGTTATGGACAGGGAGTTCACGAGCAGTACTTC; cdr3_aa: CASYGQGVHEQYF